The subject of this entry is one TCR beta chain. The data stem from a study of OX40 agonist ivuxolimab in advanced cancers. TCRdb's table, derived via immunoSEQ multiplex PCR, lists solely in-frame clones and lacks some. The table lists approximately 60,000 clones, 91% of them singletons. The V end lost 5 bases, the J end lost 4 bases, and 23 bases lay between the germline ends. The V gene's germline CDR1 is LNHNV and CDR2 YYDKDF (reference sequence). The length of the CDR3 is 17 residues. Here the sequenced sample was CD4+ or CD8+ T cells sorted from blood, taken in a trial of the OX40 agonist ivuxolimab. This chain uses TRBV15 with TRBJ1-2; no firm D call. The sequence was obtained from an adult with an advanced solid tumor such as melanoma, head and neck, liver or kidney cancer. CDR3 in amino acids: CATSCLGRCGKIYGYTF. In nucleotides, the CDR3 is TGTGCCACCAGCTGTCTCGGAAGGTGTGGAAAGATCTATGGCTACACCTTC.